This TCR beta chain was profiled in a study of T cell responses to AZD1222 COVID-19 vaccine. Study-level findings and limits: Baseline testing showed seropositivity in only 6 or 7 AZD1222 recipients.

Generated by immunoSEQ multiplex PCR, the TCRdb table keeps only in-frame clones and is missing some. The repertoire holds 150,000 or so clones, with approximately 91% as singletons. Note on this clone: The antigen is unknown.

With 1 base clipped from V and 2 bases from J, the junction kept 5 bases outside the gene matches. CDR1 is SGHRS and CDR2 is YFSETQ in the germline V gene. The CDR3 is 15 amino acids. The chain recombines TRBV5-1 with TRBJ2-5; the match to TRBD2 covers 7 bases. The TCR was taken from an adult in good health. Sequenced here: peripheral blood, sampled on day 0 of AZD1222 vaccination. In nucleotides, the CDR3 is TGCGCCAGCAGCTTGTTGGGAGCGGGGCAAGAGACCCAGTACTTC. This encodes CASSLLGAGQETQYF.